This T cell receptor (beta chain) was documented in a study of T cell responses to AZD1222 COVID-19 vaccine. Trimming removed 0 bases at V and 5 bases at J, with 9 bases between. From germline, CDR1 is SGHRS and CDR2 YFSETQ. The CDR3 covers 14 residues. Sequencing used immunoSEQ multiplex PCR; TCRdb keeps in-frame clones, though not all of them. The sample lists 65,000 to 70,000 clones, roughly 82% occurring once. This clonotype was obtained from an adult in good health. This sample comprised peripheral blood, obtained on day 0 of AZD1222 vaccination. The chain couples TRBV5-1 to TRBJ1-5; D is undetermined. This CDR3 is CASSLDGNYQPQHF. Here the CDR3 DNA reads TGCGCCAGCAGCTTGGATGGGAATTATCAGCCCCAGCATTTT.